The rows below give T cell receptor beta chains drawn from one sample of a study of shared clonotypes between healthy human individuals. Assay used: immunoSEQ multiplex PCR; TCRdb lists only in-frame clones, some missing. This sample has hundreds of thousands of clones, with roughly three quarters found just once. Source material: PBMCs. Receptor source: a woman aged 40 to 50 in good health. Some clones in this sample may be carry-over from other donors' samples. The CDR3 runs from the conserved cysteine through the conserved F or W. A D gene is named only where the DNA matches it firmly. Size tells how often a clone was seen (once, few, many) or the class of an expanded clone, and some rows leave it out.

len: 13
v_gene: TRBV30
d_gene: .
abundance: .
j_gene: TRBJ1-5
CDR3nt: TGTGCCTGGAGTGCGGGGGAGGATCAGCCCCAGCATTTT
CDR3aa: CAWSAGEDQPQHF

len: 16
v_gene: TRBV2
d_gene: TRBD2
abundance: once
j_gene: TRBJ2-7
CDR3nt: TGTGCCAGCAGTGGCTACGGACTAGCGGGAGAGACCGAGCAGTACTTC
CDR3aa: CASSGYGLAGETEQYF

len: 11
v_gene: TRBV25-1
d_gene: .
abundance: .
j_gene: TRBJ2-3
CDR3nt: TGTGCCAGCAGTGGGTCAGATACGCAGTATTTT
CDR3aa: CASSGSDTQYF

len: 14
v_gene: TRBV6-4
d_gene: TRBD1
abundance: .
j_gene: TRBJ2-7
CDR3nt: TGTGCCAGCAAACCGGACAGGACTTCATACGAGCAGTACTTC
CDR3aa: CASKPDRTSYEQYF

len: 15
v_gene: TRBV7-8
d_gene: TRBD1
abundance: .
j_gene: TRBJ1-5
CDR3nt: TGTGCCAGCAGCTTAGGGGACAGGGACAATCAGCCCCAGCATTTT
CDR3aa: CASSLGDRDNQPQHF

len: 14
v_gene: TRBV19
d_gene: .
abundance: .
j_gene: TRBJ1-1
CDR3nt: TGTGCCAGTAGTATACCGGGGTTTGACACTGAAGCTTTCTTT
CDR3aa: CASSIPGFDTEAFF

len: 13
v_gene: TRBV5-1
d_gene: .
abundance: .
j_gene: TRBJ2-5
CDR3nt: TGCGCCAGCAGCTTGGTCCGAGGGGAGACCCAGTACTTC
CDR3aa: CASSLVRGETQYF

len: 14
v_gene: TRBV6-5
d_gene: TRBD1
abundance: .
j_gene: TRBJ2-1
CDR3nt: TGTGCCAGCAGTTACTCGGGACAGTACAATGAGCAGTTCTTC
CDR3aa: CASSYSGQYNEQFF

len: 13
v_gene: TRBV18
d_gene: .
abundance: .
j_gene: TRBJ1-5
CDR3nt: TGTGCCAGCTCAGAAAGGGAGCTTCAGCCCCAGCATTTT
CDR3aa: CASSERELQPQHF

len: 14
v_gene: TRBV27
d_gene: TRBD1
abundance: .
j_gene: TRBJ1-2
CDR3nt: TGTGCCAGCAGTTGGGACAGATCTAACTATGGCTACACCTTC
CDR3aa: CASSWDRSNYGYTF

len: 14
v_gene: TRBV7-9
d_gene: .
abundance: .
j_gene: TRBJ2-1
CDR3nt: TGTGCCAGCAGCTTAGCCGACTCCTACAATGAGCAGTTCTTC
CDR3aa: CASSLADSYNEQFF

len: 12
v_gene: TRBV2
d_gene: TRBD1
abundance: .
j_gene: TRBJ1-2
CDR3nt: TGTGCCAGCAGTAGGGACAGGGATGGCTACACCTTC
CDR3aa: CASSRDRDGYTF

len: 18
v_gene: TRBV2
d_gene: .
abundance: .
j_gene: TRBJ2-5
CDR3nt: TGTGCCAGCAGGCTCCGGGCCCGAAGCGAGTATAACCAAGAGACCCAGTACTTC
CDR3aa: CASRLRARSEYNQETQYF

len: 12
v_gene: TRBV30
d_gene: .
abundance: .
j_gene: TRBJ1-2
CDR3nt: TGTGCCTGGAGTGGGAGGCGGAATGGCTACACCTTC
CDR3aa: CAWSGRRNGYTF

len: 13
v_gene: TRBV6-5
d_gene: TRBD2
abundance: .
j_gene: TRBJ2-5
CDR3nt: TGTGCCAGCCTCCGTGGCGGGAGCAAGACCCAGTACTTC
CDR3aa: CASLRGGSKTQYF

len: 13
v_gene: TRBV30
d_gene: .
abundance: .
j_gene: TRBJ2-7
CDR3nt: TGTGCCTGGGGAAACGGGGCTACCTACGAGCAGTACTTC
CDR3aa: CAWGNGATYEQYF

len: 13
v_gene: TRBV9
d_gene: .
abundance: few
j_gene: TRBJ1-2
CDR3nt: TGTGCCAGCAGTCAGCGGACCCAAGATGGCTACACCTTC
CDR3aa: CASSQRTQDGYTF

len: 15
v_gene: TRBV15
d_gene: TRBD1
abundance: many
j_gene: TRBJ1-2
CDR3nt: TGTGCCACCAGCAGAGCGACAGGGGGAAACTATGGCTACACCTTC
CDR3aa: CATSRATGGNYGYTF

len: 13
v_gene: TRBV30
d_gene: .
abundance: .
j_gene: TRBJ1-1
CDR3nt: TGTGCCTGGTTAGGACAGCTGAACACTGAAGCTTTCTTT
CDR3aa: CAWLGQLNTEAFF

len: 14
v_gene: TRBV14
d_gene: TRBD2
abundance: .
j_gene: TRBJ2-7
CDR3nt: TGTGCCAGCAGTCGACTAGCGGGGAACTACGAGCAGTACTTC
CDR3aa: CASSRLAGNYEQYF

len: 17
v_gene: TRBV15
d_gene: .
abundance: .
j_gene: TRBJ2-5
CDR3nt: TGTGCCACCAGTAAGACTGGCGGGGCCGTCAATAGGGAGACCCAGTACTTC
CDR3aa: CATSKTGGAVNRETQYF

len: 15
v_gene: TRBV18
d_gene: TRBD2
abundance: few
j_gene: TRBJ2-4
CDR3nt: TGTGCCAGCTCACCCGCGGGGGGGACCAAAAACATTCAGTACTTC
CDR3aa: CASSPAGGTKNIQYF

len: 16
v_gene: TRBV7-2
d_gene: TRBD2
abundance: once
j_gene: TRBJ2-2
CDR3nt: TGTGCCAGCAGCTACCGGACTAGCGGGGCCACCGGGGAGCTGTTTTTT
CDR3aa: CASSYRTSGATGELFF

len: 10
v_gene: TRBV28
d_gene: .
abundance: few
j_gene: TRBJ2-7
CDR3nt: TGTGCCAGCAGTTTACGGACTACCAACTTC
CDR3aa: CASSLRTTNF

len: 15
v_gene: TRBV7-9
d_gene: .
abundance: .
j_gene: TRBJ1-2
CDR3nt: TGTGCCAGCAGCTCCCGCCCCCGGGCTAACTATGGCTACACCTTC
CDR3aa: CASSSRPRANYGYTF

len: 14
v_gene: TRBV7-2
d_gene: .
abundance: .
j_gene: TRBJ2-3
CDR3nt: TGTGCCAGCAGCTTAGGGGGAGGACGAGATACGCAGTATTTT
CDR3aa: CASSLGGGRDTQYF

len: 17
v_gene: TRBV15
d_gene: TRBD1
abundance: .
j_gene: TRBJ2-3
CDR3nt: TGTGCCACCAGCAGAGGTTCCAGGGGGCTCGGCACAGATACGCAGTATTTT
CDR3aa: CATSRGSRGLGTDTQYF

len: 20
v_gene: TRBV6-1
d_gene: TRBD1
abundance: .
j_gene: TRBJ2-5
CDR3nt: TGTGCCAGCAGTGAATTTCTTGTGACGCAGGGGGATTATGAGCGGGAGACCCAGTACTTC
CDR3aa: CASSEFLVTQGDYERETQYF

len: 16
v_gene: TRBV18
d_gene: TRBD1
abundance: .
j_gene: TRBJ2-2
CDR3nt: TGTGCCAGCTCACCACAAGAAGGGGGCGGTTCCGGGGAGCTGTTTTTT
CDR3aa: CASSPQEGGGSGELFF

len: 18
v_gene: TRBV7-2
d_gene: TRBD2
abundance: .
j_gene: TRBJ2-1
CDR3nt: TGTGCCAGCAGCTTTAAGGCTATAGCGGGAGAGACGGCCAATGAGCAGTTCTTC
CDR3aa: CASSFKAIAGETANEQFF

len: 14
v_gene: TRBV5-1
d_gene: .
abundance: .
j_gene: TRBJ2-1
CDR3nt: TGCGCCAGCAGCTTGGGGACTACTTACAATGAGCAGTTCTTC
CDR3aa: CASSLGTTYNEQFF

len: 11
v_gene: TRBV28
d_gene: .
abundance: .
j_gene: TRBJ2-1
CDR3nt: TGTGCCAGCAGAGTCCGGAATGAGCAGTTCTTC
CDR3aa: CASRVRNEQFF

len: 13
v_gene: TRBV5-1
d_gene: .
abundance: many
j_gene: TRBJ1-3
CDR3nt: TGCGCCAGCAGCCAGGATTCTGGAAACACCATATATTTT
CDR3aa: CASSQDSGNTIYF

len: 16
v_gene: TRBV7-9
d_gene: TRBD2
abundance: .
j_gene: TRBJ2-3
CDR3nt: TGTGCCAGCAGCTCCGGACTAGCGGGAGTGGCAGATACGCAGTATTTT
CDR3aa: CASSSGLAGVADTQYF

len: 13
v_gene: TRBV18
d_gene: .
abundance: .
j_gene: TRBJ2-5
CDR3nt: TGTGCCAGCTCACGGGGGCGGACGGAGACCCAGTACTTC
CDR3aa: CASSRGRTETQYF

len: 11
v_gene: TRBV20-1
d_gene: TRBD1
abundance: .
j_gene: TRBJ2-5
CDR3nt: TGCAGTGCGCACAGGGGAGAGACCCAGTACTTC
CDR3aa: CSAHRGETQYF

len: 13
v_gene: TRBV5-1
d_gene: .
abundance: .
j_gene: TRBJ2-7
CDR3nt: TGCGCCAGCAGGTACGGTCCGGTCGACGAGCAGTACTTC
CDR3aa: CASRYGPVDEQYF

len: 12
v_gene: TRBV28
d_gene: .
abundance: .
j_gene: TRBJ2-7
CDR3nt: TGTGCCAGCAGCCTCGGGGTTTACGAGCAGTACTTC
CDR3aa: CASSLGVYEQYF

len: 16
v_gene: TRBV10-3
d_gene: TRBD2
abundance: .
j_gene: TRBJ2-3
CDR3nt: TGTGCCATCAGGGGGGGACTAGCGGGAGGCGAAGATACGCAGTATTTT
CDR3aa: CAIRGGLAGGEDTQYF

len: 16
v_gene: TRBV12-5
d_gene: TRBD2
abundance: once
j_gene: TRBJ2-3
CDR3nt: TGTGCTAGTGGTTTCGGACTAGCGGGAGGCACAGATACGCAGTATTTT
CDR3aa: CASGFGLAGGTDTQYF

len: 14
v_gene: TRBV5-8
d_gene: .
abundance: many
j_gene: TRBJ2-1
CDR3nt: TGTGCCAGCAGCTTGGCGGGACCACACAATGAGCAGTTCTTC
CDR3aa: CASSLAGPHNEQFF

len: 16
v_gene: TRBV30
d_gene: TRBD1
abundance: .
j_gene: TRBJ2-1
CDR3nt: TGTGCCTGGAGTGCCCTCGGGACAGATTCCTACAATGAGCAGTTCTTC
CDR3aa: CAWSALGTDSYNEQFF

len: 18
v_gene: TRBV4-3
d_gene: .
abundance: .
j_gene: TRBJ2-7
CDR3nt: TGCGCCAGCAGCCAAGGGCCACTTACAGGGACCCATTCTGACGAGCAGTACTTC
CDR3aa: CASSQGPLTGTHSDEQYF

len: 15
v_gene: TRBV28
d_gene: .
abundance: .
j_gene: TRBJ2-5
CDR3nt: TGTGCCAGCAGCCCTCCGGGCCATGTGATGGAGACCCAGTACTTC
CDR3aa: CASSPPGHVMETQYF

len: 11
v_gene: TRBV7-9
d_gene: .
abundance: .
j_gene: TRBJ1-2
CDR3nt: TGTGCCAGCATTGAGGGGCTTGGCTACACCTTC
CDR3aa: CASIEGLGYTF

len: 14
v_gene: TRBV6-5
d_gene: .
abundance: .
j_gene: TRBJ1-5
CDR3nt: TGTGCCAGCAGTCCGGGCCAGAGCAATCAGCCCCAGCATTTT
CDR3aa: CASSPGQSNQPQHF

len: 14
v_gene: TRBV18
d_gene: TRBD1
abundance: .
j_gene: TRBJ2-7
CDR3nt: TGTGCCAGCTCACCGGGACAGAGGGCTTACGAGCAGTACTTC
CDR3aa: CASSPGQRAYEQYF

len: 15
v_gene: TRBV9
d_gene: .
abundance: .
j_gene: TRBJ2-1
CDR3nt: TGTGCCAGCAGCGTAGTTGGGGGAGTCGGCAATGAGCAGTTCTTC
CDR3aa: CASSVVGGVGNEQFF

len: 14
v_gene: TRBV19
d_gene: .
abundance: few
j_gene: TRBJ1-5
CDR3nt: TGTGCCAGTAGTAGAAGGCAGTCCAATCAGCCCCAGCATTTT
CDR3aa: CASSRRQSNQPQHF

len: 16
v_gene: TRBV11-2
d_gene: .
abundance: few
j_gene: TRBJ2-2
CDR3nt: TGTGCCAGCAGCCTCGGGGTAGCGGCGAACACCGGGGAGTTGTTTTTT
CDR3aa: CASSLGVAANTGELFF

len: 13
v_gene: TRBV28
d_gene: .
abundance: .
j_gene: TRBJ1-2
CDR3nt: TGTGCCAGCAGTTTACGGCCGGCGTTCGGCTACACCTTC
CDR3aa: CASSLRPAFGYTF

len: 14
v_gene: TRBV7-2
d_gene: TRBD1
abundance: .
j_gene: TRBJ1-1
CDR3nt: TGTGCCAGCAGCCAGAACAGGGGAAACACTGAAGCTTTCTTT
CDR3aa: CASSQNRGNTEAFF

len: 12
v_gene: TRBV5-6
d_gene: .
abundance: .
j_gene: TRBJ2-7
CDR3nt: TGTGCCAGCAGCTGGCTTGGCTACGAGCAGTACTTC
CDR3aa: CASSWLGYEQYF

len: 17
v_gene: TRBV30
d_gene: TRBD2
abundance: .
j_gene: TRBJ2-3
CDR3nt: TGTGCCTGGAGCCCATTTGGGACTAGCGGAATCACAGATACGCAGTATTTT
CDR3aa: CAWSPFGTSGITDTQYF

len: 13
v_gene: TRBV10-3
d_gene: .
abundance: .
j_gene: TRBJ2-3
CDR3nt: TGTGCCATCAGTGACGGTTACACAGATACGCAGTATTTT
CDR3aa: CAISDGYTDTQYF

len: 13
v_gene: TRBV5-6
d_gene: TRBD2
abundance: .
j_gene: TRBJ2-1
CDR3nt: TGTGCCAGCAGTTGGACTAGCACTAATGAGCAGTTCTTC
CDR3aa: CASSWTSTNEQFF